This TCR beta chain was profiled in a study of blood T cells in healthy people across ages. Whole-study results and caveats: Estimated diversity, derived from one million T cells, was regarded as an underestimate. Observed TCR beta diversity per million T cells went down as age went up. This fall followed a roughly linear course with age.

This clonotype appeared a single time. The target antigen is unknown. Healthy individuals of Caucasian origin from Russia, aged about 6 to 95, served as donors. PBMCs numbering at least 6 million were isolated per sample. A sample-barcoded 5' primer and a J-beta primer mix were used in a second PCR of roughly 6 to 11 cycles. TCRdb ran MiXCR on the 5' RACE reads and lists one entry per CDR3 protein. The data contain some 1.1 million distinct CDR3 sequences, more than 30% of them singletons. This CDR3 is built from 18 residues. Trimming removed 0 bases from V and 3 bases from J, with 17 bases in between. The V gene's germline CDR1 is LGHNA and CDR2 YSLEER.

The receptor was isolated from a man aged 18 to 29 in good health. V gene TRBV4-3 combines with J gene TRBJ2-2, with a possible D match to TRBD2 (7 bases). Sequencing was carried out using blood. In DNA form, the CDR3 reads TGCGCCAGCAGCCAAGATCGTTCCGGGGGGCCGGACACCGGGGAGCTGTTTTTT. Residues: CASSQDRSGGPDTGELFF.